The clone carrying this T cell receptor beta chain was counted only a few times. Its antigen is still unknown. Libraries were prepared by immunoSEQ multiplex PCR; TCRdb keeps only in-frame clonotypes and omits some of them. This sample has roughly 34,000 clones, with approximately 82% found just once. This entry is derived from a study of STAT5B mutations in CD4+ large granular lymphocyte leukemia. The CDR3 runs 11 residues. Per germline, CDR1 DFQATT and CDR2 SNEGSKA (reference sequence). Trimming pared 3 bases from V and 10 bases from J, leaving 12 bases between. Study-wide results and caveats: About a quarter of private leukemic clonotypes occurred rarely in other patients' non-leukemic repertoires.

Sequencing was done on a sample of CD4+ T cells from blood buffy coats. The origin of this receptor is a human donor in good health. This chain joins TRBV20-1 and TRBJ1-1; no definite D call. The CDR3 DNA reads TGCAGTGCTAGGAGCCTGGTTGGAGCTTTCTTT. Residues: CSARSLVGAFF.